These T cell receptor beta chains were read from a single sample in a study of identical twins. TCRdb fed the 5' RACE reads into MiXCR, producing one record per CDR3 protein. The sample shows hundreds of thousands of distinct CDR3 sequences, over 15% of them seen only once. The sample was also reused in another study, on T cells expressing NK-cell markers.

The source material was PBMCs. The receptor source for this set is a woman younger than 35 in good health. CDR3s include the opening cysteine and the closing phenylalanine or tryptophan. Each record gives: D gene, clone size, V gene, J gene, CDR3 protein, CDR3 DNA. A D gene is named only where the DNA matches it firmly. Where a row states a size, it is once, few, many or the class of an expanded clone; other rows omit it.

.	.	TRBV30	TRBJ1-1	CAWYGNTEAFF	TGTGCCTGGTACGGGAACACTGAAGCTTTCTTT
.	few	TRBV5-6	TRBJ2-5	CASSVRVPHQETQYF	TGTGCCAGCAGCGTCAGGGTCCCCCACCAAGAGACCCAGTACTTC
TRBD2	few	TRBV6-5	TRBJ2-1	CASSFQTSGNEQFF	TGTGCCAGCAGTTTTCAGACTAGCGGCAATGAGCAGTTCTTC
.	.	TRBV7-2	TRBJ2-1	CASSTYTGWNEQFF	TGTGCCAGCAGCACCTATACAGGGTGGAATGAGCAGTTCTTC
.	.	TRBV4-3	TRBJ1-1	CASSQTQGPNTEAFF	TGCGCCAGCAGCCAAACGCAGGGGCCGAACACTGAAGCTTTCTTT
.	.	TRBV9	TRBJ2-7	CASSVFAGVADEQYF	TGTGCCAGCAGCGTATTCGCAGGGGTCGCGGACGAGCAGTACTTC
.	.	TRBV5-5	TRBJ1-1	CASSWGGPGTEAFF	TGTGCCAGCAGCTGGGGGGGGCCCGGCACTGAAGCTTTCTTT
.	.	TRBV11-2	TRBJ2-7	CASSPDSFREQYF	TGTGCCAGCAGCCCCGACTCCTTTCGCGAGCAGTACTTC
.	.	TRBV29-1	TRBJ2-1	CSVVKIGSYNEQFF	TGCAGCGTTGTAAAGATCGGGTCTTACAATGAGCAGTTCTTC
TRBD2	few	TRBV10-3	TRBJ2-5	CAISLSGEETQYF	TGTGCCATCAGCTTAAGCGGGGAAGAGACCCAGTACTTC
.	.	TRBV20-1	TRBJ1-2	CSARRGQYGYTF	TGCAGTGCTAGAAGAGGGCAATATGGCTACACCTTC
.	few	TRBV12-3/TRBV12-4	TRBJ2-7	CASRGGIYEQYF	TGTGCCAGCAGAGGAGGAATTTACGAGCAGTACTTC
TRBD1	few	TRBV5-1	TRBJ1-1	CASSVQGANTEAFF	TGCGCCAGCAGCGTACAGGGGGCGAACACTGAAGCTTTCTTT